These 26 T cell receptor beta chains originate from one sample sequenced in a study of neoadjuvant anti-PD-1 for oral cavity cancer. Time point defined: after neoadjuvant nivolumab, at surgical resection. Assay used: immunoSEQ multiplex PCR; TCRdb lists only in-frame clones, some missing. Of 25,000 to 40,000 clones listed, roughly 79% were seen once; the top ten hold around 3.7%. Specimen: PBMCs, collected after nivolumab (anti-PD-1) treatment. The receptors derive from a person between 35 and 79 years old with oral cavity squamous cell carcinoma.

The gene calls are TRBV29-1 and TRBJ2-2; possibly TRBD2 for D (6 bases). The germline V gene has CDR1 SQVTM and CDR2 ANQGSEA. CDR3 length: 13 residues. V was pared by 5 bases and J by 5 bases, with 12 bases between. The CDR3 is CSVSRAGTGELFF. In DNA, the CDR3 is TGCAGCGTTAGCAGGGCGGGAACCGGGGAGCTGTTTTTT.

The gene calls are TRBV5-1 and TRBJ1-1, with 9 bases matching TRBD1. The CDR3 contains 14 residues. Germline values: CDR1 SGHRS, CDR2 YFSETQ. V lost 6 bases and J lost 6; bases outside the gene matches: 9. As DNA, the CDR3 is TGCGCCAGCAAACAGTGGACAGGGGACCCTGAAGCTTTCTTT. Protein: CASKQWTGDPEAFF.

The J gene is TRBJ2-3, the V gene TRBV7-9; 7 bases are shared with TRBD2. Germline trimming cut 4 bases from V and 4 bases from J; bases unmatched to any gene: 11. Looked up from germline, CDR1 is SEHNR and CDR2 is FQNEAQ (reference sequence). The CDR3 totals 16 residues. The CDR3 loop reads CASSSSAGGSSDTQYF. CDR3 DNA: TGTGCCAGCAGCTCGTCCGCCGGGGGGAGTTCAGATACGCAGTATTTT.

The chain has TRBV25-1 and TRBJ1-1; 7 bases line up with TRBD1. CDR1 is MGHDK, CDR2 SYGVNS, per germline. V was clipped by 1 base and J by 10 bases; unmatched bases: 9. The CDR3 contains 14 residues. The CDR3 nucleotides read TGTGCCAGCAGTGAATCCGGACAGGTCGGGGGAGCTTTCTTT. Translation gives CASSESGQVGGAFF.

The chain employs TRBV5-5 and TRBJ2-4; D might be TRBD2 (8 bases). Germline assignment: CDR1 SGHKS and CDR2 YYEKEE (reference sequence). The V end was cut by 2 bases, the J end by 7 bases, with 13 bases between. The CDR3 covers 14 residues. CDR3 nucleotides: TGTGCCAGCAGCTTCAGCGGGGGACAGAACATTCAGTACTTC. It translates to CASSFSGGQNIQYF.

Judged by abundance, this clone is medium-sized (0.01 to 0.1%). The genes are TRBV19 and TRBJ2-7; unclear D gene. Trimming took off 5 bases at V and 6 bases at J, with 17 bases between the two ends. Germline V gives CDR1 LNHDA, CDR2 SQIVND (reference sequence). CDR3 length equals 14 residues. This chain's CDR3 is CASSPQKDMTEQYF. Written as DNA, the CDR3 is TGTGCCAGTAGTCCCCAGAAAGACATGACCGAGCAGTACTTC.

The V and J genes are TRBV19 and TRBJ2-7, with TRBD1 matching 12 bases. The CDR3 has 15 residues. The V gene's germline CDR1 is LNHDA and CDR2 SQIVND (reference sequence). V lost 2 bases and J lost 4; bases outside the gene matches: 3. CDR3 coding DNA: TGTGCCAGTAGTATAAAGGGACAGGGGGCTTACGAGCAGTACTTC. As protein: CASSIKGQGAYEQYF. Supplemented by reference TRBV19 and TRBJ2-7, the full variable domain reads DGGITQSPKYLFRKEGQNVTLSCEQNLNHDAMYWYRQDPGQGLRLIYYSQIVNDFQKGDIAEGYSVSREKKESFPLTVTSAQKNPTAFYLCASSIKGQGAYEQYFGPGTRLTVT.

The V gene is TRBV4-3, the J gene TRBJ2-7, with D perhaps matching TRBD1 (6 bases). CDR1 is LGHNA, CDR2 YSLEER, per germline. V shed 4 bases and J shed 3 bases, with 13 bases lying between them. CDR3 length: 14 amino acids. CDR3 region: CASSPRTGIYEQYF. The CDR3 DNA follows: TGCGCCAGCAGCCCTAGAACAGGGATCTACGAGCAGTACTTC.

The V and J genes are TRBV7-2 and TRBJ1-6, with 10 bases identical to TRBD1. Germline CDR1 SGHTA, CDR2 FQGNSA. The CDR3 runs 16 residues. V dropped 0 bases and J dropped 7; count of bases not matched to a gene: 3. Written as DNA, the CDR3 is TGTGCCAGCAGCTTAGCGGGACAGGGGAGAAATTCACCCCTCCACTTT. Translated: CASSLAGQGRNSPLHF.

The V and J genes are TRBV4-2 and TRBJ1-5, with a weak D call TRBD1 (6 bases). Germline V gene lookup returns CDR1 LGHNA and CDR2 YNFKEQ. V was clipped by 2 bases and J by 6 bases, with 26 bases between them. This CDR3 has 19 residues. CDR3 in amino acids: CASSQLIEGGVGVGQPQHF. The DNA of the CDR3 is TGTGCCAGCAGCCAATTAATAGAGGGGGGCGTGGGGGTAGGTCAGCCCCAGCATTTT.

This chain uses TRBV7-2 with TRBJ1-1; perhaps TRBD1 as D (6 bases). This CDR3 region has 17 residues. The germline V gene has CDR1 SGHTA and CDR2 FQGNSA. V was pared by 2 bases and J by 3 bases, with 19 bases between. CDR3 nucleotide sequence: TGTGCCAGCAGCTTATCCGGCGGTGCGGGGGCGGACACTGAAGCTTTCTTT. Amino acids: CASSLSGGAGADTEAFF.

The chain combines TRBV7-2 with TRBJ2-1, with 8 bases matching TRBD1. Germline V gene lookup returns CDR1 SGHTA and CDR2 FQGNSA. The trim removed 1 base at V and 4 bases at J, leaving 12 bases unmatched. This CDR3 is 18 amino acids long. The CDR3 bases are TGTGCCAGCAGCTTAGGAGCCGGGACAGGTAGACGGTACAATGAGCAGTTCTTC. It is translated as CASSLGAGTGRRYNEQFF. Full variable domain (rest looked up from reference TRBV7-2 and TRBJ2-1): GAGVSQSPSNKVTEKGKDVELRCDPISGHTALYWYRQSLGQGLEFLIYFQGNSAPDKSGLPSDRFSAERTGGSVSTLTIQRTQQEDSAVYLCASSLGAGTGRRYNEQFFGPGTRLTVL.

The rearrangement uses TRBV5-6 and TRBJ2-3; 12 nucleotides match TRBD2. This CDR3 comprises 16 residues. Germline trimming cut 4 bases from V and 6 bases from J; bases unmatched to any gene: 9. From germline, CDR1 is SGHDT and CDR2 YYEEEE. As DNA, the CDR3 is TGTGCCAGCAGCAAAGGACTAGCGGGGATGGAGGATACGCAGTATTTT. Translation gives CASSKGLAGMEDTQYF.

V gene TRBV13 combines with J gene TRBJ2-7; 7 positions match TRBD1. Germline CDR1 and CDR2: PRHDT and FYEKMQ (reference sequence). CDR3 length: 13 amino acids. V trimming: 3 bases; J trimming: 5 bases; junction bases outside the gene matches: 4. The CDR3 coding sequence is TGTGCCAGCAGCTTCCTACAGGGGCACGAGCAGTACTTC. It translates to CASSFLQGHEQYF.

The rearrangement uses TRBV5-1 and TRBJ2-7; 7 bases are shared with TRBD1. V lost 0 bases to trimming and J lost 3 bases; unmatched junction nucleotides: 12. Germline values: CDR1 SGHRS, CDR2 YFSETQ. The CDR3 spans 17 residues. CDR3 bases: TGCGCCAGCAGCTTGGCCAGAGGTGGGGCAGGGGGCTACGAGCAGTACTTC. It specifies CASSLARGGAGGYEQYF. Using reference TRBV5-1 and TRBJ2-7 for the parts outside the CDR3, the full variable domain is KAGVTQTPRYLIKTRGQQVTLSCSPISGHRSVSWYQQTPGQGLQFLFEYFSETQRNKGNFPGRFSGRQFSNSRSEMNVSTLELGDSALYLCASSLARGGAGGYEQYFGPGTRLTVT.

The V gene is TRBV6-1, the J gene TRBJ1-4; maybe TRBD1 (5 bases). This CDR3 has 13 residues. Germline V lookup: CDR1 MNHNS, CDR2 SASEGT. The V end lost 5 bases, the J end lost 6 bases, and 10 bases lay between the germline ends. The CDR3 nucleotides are TGTGCCAGCAGTACCGGGACGTATGAAAAACTGTTTTTT. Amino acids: CASSTGTYEKLFF.

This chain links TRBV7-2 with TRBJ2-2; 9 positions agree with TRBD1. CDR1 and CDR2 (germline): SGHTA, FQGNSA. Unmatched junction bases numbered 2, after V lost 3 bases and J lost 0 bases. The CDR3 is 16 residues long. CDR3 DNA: TGTGCCAGCAGCTTCCGGGACAGGGCGAACACCGGGGAGCTGTTTTTT. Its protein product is CASSFRDRANTGELFF.

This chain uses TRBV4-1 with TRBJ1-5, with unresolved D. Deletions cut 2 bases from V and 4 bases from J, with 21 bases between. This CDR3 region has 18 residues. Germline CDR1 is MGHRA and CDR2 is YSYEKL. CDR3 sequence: CASSQNIYGGANNQPQHF. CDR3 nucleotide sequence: TGCGCCAGCAGCCAAAATATCTATGGTGGAGCGAATAATCAGCCCCAGCATTTT.

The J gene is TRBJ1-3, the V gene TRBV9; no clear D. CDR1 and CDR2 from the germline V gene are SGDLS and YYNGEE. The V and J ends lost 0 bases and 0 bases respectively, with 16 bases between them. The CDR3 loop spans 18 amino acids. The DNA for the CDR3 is TGTGCCAGCAGCGTAGAGGGTACGGCGGCGAACTCTGGAAACACCATATATTTT. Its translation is CASSVEGTAANSGNTIYF.

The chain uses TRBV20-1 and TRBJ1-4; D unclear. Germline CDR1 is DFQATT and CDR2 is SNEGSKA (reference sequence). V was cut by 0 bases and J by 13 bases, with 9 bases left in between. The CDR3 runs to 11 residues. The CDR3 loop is CSARDSGRLFF. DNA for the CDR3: TGCAGTGCTAGAGATTCAGGTCGACTGTTTTTT.

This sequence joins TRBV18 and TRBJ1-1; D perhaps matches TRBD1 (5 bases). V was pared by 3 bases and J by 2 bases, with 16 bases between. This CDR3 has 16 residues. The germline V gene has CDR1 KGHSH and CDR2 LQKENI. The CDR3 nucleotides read TGTGCCAGCTCACCCGGTCAGGGTAGGGTAAACACTGAAGCTTTCTTT. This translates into CASSPGQGRVNTEAFF.

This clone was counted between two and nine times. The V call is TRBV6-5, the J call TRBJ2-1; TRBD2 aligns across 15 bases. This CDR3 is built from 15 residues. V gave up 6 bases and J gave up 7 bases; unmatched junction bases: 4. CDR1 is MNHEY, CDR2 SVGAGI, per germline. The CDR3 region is CASSRGTSGGNEQFF. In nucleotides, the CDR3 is TGTGCCAGCAGCCGTGGGACTAGCGGGGGGAATGAGCAGTTCTTC.

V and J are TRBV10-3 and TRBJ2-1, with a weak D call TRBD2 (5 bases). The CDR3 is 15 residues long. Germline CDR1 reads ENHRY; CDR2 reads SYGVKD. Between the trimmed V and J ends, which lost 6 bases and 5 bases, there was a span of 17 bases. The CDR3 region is CAIRPDGDHDNEQFF. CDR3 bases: TGTGCCATCAGACCCGACGGGGATCACGACAATGAGCAGTTCTTC.

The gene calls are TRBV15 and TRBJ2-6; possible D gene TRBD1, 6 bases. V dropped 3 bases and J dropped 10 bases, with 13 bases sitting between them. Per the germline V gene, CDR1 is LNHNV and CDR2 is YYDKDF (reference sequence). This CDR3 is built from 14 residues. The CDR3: CATSRDGQWNVLTF. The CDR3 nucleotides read TGTGCCACCAGCAGGGACGGACAGTGGAACGTCCTGACTTTC.

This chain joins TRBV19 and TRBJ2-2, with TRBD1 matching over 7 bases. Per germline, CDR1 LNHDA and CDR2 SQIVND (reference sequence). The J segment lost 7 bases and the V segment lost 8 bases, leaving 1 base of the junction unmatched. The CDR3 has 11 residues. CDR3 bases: TGTGCCAGTTACAGGGGCGGGGAGCTGTTTTTT. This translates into CASYRGGELFF.

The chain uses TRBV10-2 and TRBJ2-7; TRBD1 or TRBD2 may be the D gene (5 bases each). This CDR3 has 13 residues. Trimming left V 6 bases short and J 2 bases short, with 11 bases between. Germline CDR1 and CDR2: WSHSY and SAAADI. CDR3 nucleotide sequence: TGCGCCAGCAGCCGGGACGGACCCTACGAGCAGTACTTC. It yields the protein CASSRDGPYEQYF.